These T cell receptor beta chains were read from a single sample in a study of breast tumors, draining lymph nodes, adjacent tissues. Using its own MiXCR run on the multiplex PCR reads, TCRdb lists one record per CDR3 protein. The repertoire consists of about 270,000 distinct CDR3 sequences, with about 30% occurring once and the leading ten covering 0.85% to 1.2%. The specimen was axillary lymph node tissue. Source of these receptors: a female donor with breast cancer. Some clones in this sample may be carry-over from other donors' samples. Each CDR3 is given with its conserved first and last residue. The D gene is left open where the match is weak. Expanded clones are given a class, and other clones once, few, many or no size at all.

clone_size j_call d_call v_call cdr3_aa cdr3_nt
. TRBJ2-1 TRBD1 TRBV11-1 CAGSIRQGLGNEQFF TGTGCCGGCAGCATACGACAGGGGCTGGGCAATGAGCAGTTCTTC
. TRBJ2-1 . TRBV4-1 CASSQADFLGSSYNEQFF TGCGCCAGCAGCCAAGCCGACTTTCTAGGGAGCTCCTACAATGAGCAGTTCTTC
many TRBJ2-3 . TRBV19 CASMSGGLRTDTQYF TGTGCCAGTATGTCCGGGGGGCTTCGCACAGATACGCAGTATTTT
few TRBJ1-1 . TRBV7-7 CASSLVLGTEAFF TGTGCTAGCAGCTTAGTTTTGGGGACTGAAGCTTTCTTT
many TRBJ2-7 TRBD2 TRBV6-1 CASRRAGGTYEQYF TGTGCCAGCAGGAGAGCGGGGGGAACCTACGAGCAGTACTTC
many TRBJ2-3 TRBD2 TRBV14 CASSQGLAGGSEDTQYF TGTGCCAGCAGCCAGGGACTAGCGGGAGGGTCAGAAGATACGCAGTATTTT
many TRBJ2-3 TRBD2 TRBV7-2 CASSLYLAGMQDTQYF TGTGCCAGCAGCTTATATCTAGCGGGGATGCAAGATACGCAGTATTTT
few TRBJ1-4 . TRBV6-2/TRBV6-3 CASSRLPGQANEKLFF TGTGCCAGCAGTAGGCTCCCGGGACAAGCTAATGAAAAACTGTTTTTT
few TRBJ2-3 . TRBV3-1 CASSRRGTQYF TGTGCCAGCAGCCGCCGAGGTACGCAGTATTTT
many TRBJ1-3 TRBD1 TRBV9 CASSVGQGTGNTIYF TGTGCCAGCAGCGTAGGACAGGGGACAGGAAACACCATATATTTT
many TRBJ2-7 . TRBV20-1 CSASQAGATYEQYF TGCAGTGCTAGCCAGGCAGGGGCCACCTACGAGCAGTACTTC
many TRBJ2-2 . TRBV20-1 CSAKGNGELFF TGCAGTGCCAAGGGGAACGGGGAGCTGTTTTTT
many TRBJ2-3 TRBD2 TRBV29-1 CSVRLAGGTDTQYF TGCAGCGTGAGACTAGCGGGAGGCACAGATACGCAGTATTTT
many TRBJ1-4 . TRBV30 CAWSVTWGAANEKLFF TGTGCCTGGAGTGTTACTTGGGGTGCTGCTAATGAAAAACTGTTTTTT
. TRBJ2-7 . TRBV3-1 CASSQGWGEVYF TGTGCCAGCAGCCAGGGGTGGGGGGAAGTGTACTTC
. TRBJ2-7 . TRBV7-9 CASSPDDRPAYEQYF TGTGCCAGCTCACCGGACGACAGGCCAGCCTACGAGCAGTACTTC
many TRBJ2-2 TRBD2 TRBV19 CASSINQSGRRTGELFF TGTGCCAGTAGTATTAATCAAAGCGGGAGGAGGACCGGGGAGCTGTTTTTT
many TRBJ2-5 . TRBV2 CASSPRTAAPVETQYF TGTGCCAGCAGCCCTAGGACAGCAGCCCCGGTAGAGACCCAGTACTTC
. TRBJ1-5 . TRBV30 CAWSLAANQPQHF TGTGCCTGGAGTCTGGCGGCCAATCAGCCCCAGCATTTT
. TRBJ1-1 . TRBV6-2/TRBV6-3 CASSYPTGRAGTEAFF TGTGCCAGCAGTTACCCAACGGGGAGGGCGGGTACTGAAGCTTTCTTT
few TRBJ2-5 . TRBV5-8 CASSLLWTPGETKYF TGTGCCAGCAGCTTGCTTTGGACTCCAGGAGAGACCAAGTACTTC
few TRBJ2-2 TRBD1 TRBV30 CAWSVQGDGELFF TGTGCCTGGAGTGTCCAGGGGGACGGGGAGCTGTTTTTT
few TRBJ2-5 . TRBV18 CASSAAGRSQETQYF TGTGCCAGCTCAGCGGCGGGACGGAGCCAAGAGACCCAGTACTTC
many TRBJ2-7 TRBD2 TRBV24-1 CATSDPGLAGGTSYEQYF TGTGCCACCAGTGACCCAGGACTAGCGGGAGGCACCTCCTACGAGCAGTACTTC
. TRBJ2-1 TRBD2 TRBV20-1 CRGGLAGGKDEQFF TGCAGGGGAGGACTAGCGGGGGGAAAGGATGAGCAGTTCTTC
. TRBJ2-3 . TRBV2 CASSPTPPPGDTRYF TGTGCCAGCTCGCCAACGCCTCCTCCCGGAGATACGCGGTATTTT
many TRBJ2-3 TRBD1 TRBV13 CASSRNEGQVHTDTQYF TGTGCCAGCAGCCGCAACGAGGGACAGGTTCACACAGATACGCAGTATTTT
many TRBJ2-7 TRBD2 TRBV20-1 CSARGPLAGFDYEQYF TGCAGTGCTAGAGGGCCCCTAGCGGGATTTGACTACGAGCAGTACTTC
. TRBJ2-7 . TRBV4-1 CASSQVGSASSYEQYF TGCGCCAGCAGCCAAGTCGGGTCTGCAAGCTCCTACGAGCAGTACTTC